This T cell receptor (beta chain) was observed in a study of CD8 T cells in ankylosing spondylitis. This clonotype was recorded at least ten times. Its specificity is unknown. Study-wide points: In ankylosing spondylitis patients, matched synovial fluid reportedly showed significant enrichment of disease-linked clones. The authors found the disease-linked clones to be CD8+ and relatively rare in peripheral blood.

TCRdb reprocessed the 5' RACE reads with MiXCR, giving one entry per CDR3 protein. The table includes a few hundred thousand distinct CDR3 sequences, more than 20% detected once. V lost 5 bases and J lost 4, with 15 bases in between. This CDR3 has 15 residues. The V gene's germline CDR1 is MNHNS and CDR2 SASEGT. This receptor was obtained from a female donor with ankylosing spondylitis or in good health (not recorded which). Material for sequencing was blood, either unsorted or a sorted T cell fraction (not recorded which). This chain uses TRBV6-1 with TRBJ2-1; a possible D gene is TRBD1 (5 bases). Here the CDR3 reads CASSKDTYTYNEQFF. CDR3 nucleotide sequence: TGTGCCAGCAGTAAGGACACCTACACATACAATGAGCAGTTCTTC.